These T cell receptor beta chains were read from a single sample in a study of blood T cells in healthy people across ages. Using its own MiXCR run on the 5' RACE reads, TCRdb lists one record per CDR3 protein. Of fewer than 900,000 distinct CDR3 sequences listed, roughly 40% were seen once; the top ten hold 10% to 15%. The material sequenced was blood. These receptors were collected from a young man in good health. Each CDR3 is given with its conserved first and last residue. D genes are given only for firm matches. Size values are once, few and many counts, or a class for expanded clones, and some rows have none.

v_call,j_call,clone_size,d_call,cdr3_nt,cdr3_aa
TRBV10-3,TRBJ2-1,many,-,TGTGCCATCAGTGCCTTAGAAATTGTCGGGGGCAATGAGCAGTTCTTC,CAISALEIVGGNEQFF
TRBV7-8,TRBJ2-5,-,-,TGTGCCAGCAGCTTAGGGGGGATCACCGTGGCCCAGTACTTC,CASSLGGITVAQYF
TRBV29-1,TRBJ1-1,-,-,TGCAGCGTTGAAGATCGGTGGGGTACGAACACTGAAGCTTTCTTT,CSVEDRWGTNTEAFF
TRBV12-3/TRBV12-4,TRBJ2-4,few,TRBD2,TGTGCCAGCAGTTCCCGACTAGCGGGGGTAGCCAAAAACATTCAGTACTTC,CASSSRLAGVAKNIQYF
TRBV5-8,TRBJ2-1,few,-,TGTGCCAGCAGCAGGGAAAAGTATGGCAATGAGCAGTTCTTC,CASSREKYGNEQFF
TRBV18,TRBJ2-1,-,-,TGTGCCAGCTCACTCGACAGGCCACCCTACAATGAGCAGTTCTTC,CASSLDRPPYNEQFF
TRBV7-2,TRBJ2-5,few,-,TGTGCCAGCAGCACCTTAGGGGCGAAGACCCAGTACTTC,CASSTLGAKTQYF
TRBV20-1,TRBJ1-3,-,-,TGCAGCCAGCGTTCGGCGGCTGGAAACACCATATATTTT,CSQRSAAGNTIYF
TRBV13,TRBJ2-5,-,TRBD2,TGTGCCAGCAGCCTCACCGGCGGGTTAACGCGGGAGCAGTACTTC,CASSLTGGLTREQYF
TRBV20-1,TRBJ2-3,-,TRBD2,TGCAGTGCTAGGTCTGCGGGGGGGCCCGGAGATACGCAGTATTTT,CSARSAGGPGDTQYF
TRBV5-5,TRBJ2-2,-,-,TGTGCCAGCAGCTTGCATTTGAACACCGGGGAGCTGTTTTTT,CASSLHLNTGELFF
TRBV7-8,TRBJ1-6,many,-,TGTGCCAGCAGCTTAGTAGGACAGTTAAATTCACCCCTCCACTTT,CASSLVGQLNSPLHF
TRBV7-9,TRBJ2-7,-,-,TGTGCCAGCAGCTTAATGGGGGTTACTGCAGGGGCAGGCGCGCACGAGCAGTACTTC,CASSLMGVTAGAGAHEQYF
TRBV5-6,TRBJ1-6,few,-,TGTGCCAGCAGCTTGGATTGGCGGGGCAATTCACCCCTCCACTTT,CASSLDWRGNSPLHF
TRBV24-1,TRBJ2-2,few,-,TGTGCCACCAGTGATTTGCTTAGCGACCCCGGGGAGCTGTTTTTT,CATSDLLSDPGELFF
TRBV7-2,TRBJ2-6,-,-,TGTGCCAGCAACCCTGGGGCCAACGTCCTGACTTTC,CASNPGANVLTF
TRBV4-3,TRBJ2-3,few,-,TGCGCCAGCAGCCAAGATCGGGGCCAGGGGTCAGATACGCAGTATTTT,CASSQDRGQGSDTQYF
TRBV6-5,TRBJ1-2,-,TRBD1,TGTGCCAGCAGTTATTGGGACAGGGGCTTCAACTATGGCTACACCTTC,CASSYWDRGFNYGYTF
TRBV20-1,TRBJ2-3,few,-,TGCAGTGCTTTACTCTCAGATACGCAGTATTTT,CSALLSDTQYF
TRBV29-1,TRBJ1-1,-,-,TGCAGCGTTTGTAGGGACGGGAACACTGAAGCTTTCTTT,CSVCRDGNTEAFF
TRBV5-1,TRBJ1-1,-,TRBD1,TGCGCCAGCAGCAGAACAGGGGCGGGAAACACTGAAGCTTTCTTT,CASSRTGAGNTEAFF
TRBV7-9,TRBJ1-2,once,-,TGTGCCAGCAGCTTAGAGGCAGGGGAGGCTTGGAACTATGGCTACACCTTC,CASSLEAGEAWNYGYTF
TRBV7-9,TRBJ2-6,-,-,TGTGCCAGCAGCCCCCGTACCTCTGGGGCCAACGTCCTGACTTTC,CASSPRTSGANVLTF
TRBV12-3/TRBV12-4,TRBJ1-2,few,-,TGTGCCAGCAGTCCCTCCAGGGGACTGTCTAACCATGGCTACACCTTC,CASSPSRGLSNHGYTF